Listed here are 26 T cell receptor beta chains from one sample, sequenced in a study. TCRdb re-analysed the reads in MiXCR, keeping a single row per CDR3 protein. Of about 5,800 distinct CDR3 sequences in the sample, just over 9.5% were seen once. The source material was CD4+ T cells from synovial fluid. Source of these receptors: a human donor with rheumatoid arthritis.

This clonotype was recorded at least ten times. This sequence joins TRBV6-5 and TRBJ1-2, with 9 bases lining up with TRBD1. Germline V gene sequence: CDR1 MNHEY, CDR2 SVGAGI. V lost 7 bases to trimming and J lost 1 base; unmatched junction nucleotides: 10. The CDR3 has 16 amino acids. CDR3 sequence reads: CASTRWQTGGNYGYTF. The DNA for the CDR3 is TGTGCCAGCACCCGGTGGCAGACAGGGGGTAACTATGGCTACACCTTC.

This clonotype is labeled as medium-sized (0.01 to 0.1%). The chain recombines TRBV6-1 with TRBJ1-6; D may be TRBD1 (5 bases). Germline V gene lookup returns CDR1 MNHNS and CDR2 SASEGT. CDR3 size: 17 residues. The V end was cut by 6 bases, the J end by 8 bases, with 23 bases between. CDR3 coding DNA: TGTGCCAGCAGCGGTGGAAGTGGGACCCACCAAGATTCACCCCTCCACTTT. Encoded protein: CASSGGSGTHQDSPLHF.

This clonotype was found many times. The chain combines TRBV12-3 or TRBV12-4 with TRBJ2-6, with no clear D. The CDR3 loop spans 15 amino acids. V lost 6 bases, J lost 4 bases, and 13 bases lay in between. CDR3 in amino acids: CASSKGLLGANVLTF. Here the CDR3 DNA reads TGTGCCAGCAGCAAGGGTCTCTTGGGGGCCAACGTCCTGACTTTC.

The sample holds many counts of this clonotype. This rearrangement joins TRBV19 to TRBJ2-1, with TRBD1 matching over 7 bases. Trimming cost V 3 bases and J 5 bases; bases outside gene matches: 1. The CDR3 runs 13 residues. The germline CDR1 and CDR2 sequences are LNHDA and SQIVND (reference sequence). CDR3 residues: CASSMGQNNEQFF. The CDR3 nucleotides read TGTGCCAGTAGTATGGGACAGAACAATGAGCAGTTCTTC.

By share of the sample, this clonotype is medium-sized. The rearrangement uses TRBV3-1 and TRBJ2-3; 8 bases line up with TRBD2. Germline V lookup: CDR1 LGHDT, CDR2 YNNKEL (reference sequence). The CDR3 has 15 amino acids. V lost 4 bases and J lost 2; bases outside the gene matches: 5. CDR3 in DNA: TGTGCCAGCAGCCGTTCTAGCGGGTCCACAGATACGCAGTATTTT. It translates to CASSRSSGSTDTQYF.

This clonotype was seen a few times. The J gene is TRBJ2-5, the V gene TRBV20-1; 9 bases match TRBD1. Germline loops: CDR1 DFQATT, CDR2 SNEGSKA (reference sequence). The V segment lost 6 bases and the J segment 2 bases; nucleotides outside the gene matches: 4. The CDR3 is made up of 13 amino acids. Here the CDR3 reads CSAGGQGQETQYF. In nucleotides, the CDR3 is TGCAGTGCAGGGGGACAGGGACAAGAGACCCAGTACTTC.

This clonotype was seen a handful of times. V and J are TRBV28 and TRBJ2-1; TRBD1 aligns across 11 bases. CDR3 length equals 14 residues. The V and J ends lost 5 bases and 8 bases, in that order; junction bases with no gene match: 5. Germline lookup yields CDR1 MDHEN and CDR2 SYDVKM. The CDR3 DNA follows: TGTGCCAGCAGTACCGGACAGGGGGCTGATGAGCAGTTCTTC. Its protein is CASSTGQGADEQFF. Drawing the rest from reference TRBV28 and TRBJ2-1, the complete variable domain is DVKVTQSSRYLVKRTGEKVFLECVQDMDHENMFWYRQDPGLGLRLIYFSYDVKMKEKGDIPEGYSVSREKKERFSLILESASTNQTSMYLCASSTGQGADEQFFGPGTRLTVL.

This clonotype appeared many times. This chain connects TRBV12-3 or TRBV12-4 to TRBJ2-3, with 8 bases matching TRBD1. The CDR3 has 15 amino acids. V lost 6 bases, J lost 3 bases, and 8 bases stayed unmatched. This CDR3 is CASRKTQGATDTQYF. CDR3 DNA: TGTGCCAGCAGAAAGACCCAGGGGGCTACAGATACGCAGTATTTT.

This clonotype is medium-sized (0.01 to 0.1%) within its sample. The chain is built from TRBV7-9 and TRBJ2-7; possible D gene TRBD1, 5 bases. Trimming took 1 base from V and 5 from J, leaving 9 bases between them. This CDR3 has 13 residues. Germline V lookup: CDR1 SEHNR, CDR2 FQNEAQ (reference sequence). DNA of the CDR3: TGTGCCAGCAGCTTAGGGCAGGGTAACGAGCAGTACTTC. Residues: CASSLGQGNEQYF.

This clonotype was recorded a few times. The chain is built from TRBV24-1 and TRBJ2-5; tentative D call: TRBD1 (7 bases). The CDR3 extends over 13 amino acids. V gave up 12 bases and J gave up 5 bases, with 18 bases separating them. Germline CDR1 reads KGHDR; CDR2 reads SFDVKD. CDR3 DNA: TGTGCCCCGACAGGAGGGGGCGGGGAGACCCAGTACTTC. Translating it yields CAPTGGGGETQYF.

Note on this clonotype: This clone may be a read error of a much larger clone one base away. The rearrangement uses TRBV3-1 and TRBJ2-2; possible D gene TRBD2, 5 bases. The CDR3 sequence is 15 residues long. CDR1 is LGHDT and CDR2 is YNNKEL in the germline V gene (reference sequence). The CDR3 bases are TGTGCCAGCAGCCAAGCGGGCGCGAACACCGGGGAGCCGTTTTTT. Translation: CASSQAGANTGEPFF.

This clonotype was picked up many times. The CDR3 protein is CASSLASHGGYNEQFF. CDR3 sequence (DNA): TGTGCCAGCAGCTTGGCCTCGCACGGGGGCTACAATGAGCAGTTCTTC. This chain connects TRBV5-4 to TRBJ2-1; TRBD2 is a possible D gene (6 bases). V gave up 0 bases and J gave up 3 bases, with 13 bases separating them. This CDR3 spans 16 amino acids. Germline lookup yields CDR1 SGHNT and CDR2 YYREEE (reference sequence).

This clonotype was seen many times. The V call is TRBV7-2, the J call TRBJ2-5; 8 bases are shared with TRBD2. Germline V gene lookup returns CDR1 SGHTA and CDR2 FQGNSA. V trimming: 4 bases; J trimming: 5 bases; junction bases outside the gene matches: 6. This CDR3 has 14 residues. Here the CDR3 reads CASSWGLGAETQYF. The CDR3 DNA follows: TGTGCCAGCAGCTGGGGACTAGGGGCGGAGACCCAGTACTTC.

The sample holds many counts of this clonotype. The chain couples TRBV7-9 to TRBJ2-1; D gene uncertain. Per the germline V gene, CDR1 is SEHNR and CDR2 is FQNEAQ (reference sequence). This CDR3 region has 12 residues. Trimming left V 3 bases short and J 4 bases short, with 4 bases between. The chain's CDR3 is CASSFSYNEQFF. The CDR3 nucleotides read TGTGCCAGCAGCTTTTCTTACAATGAGCAGTTCTTC. Complete variable domain (other parts from reference TRBV7-9 and TRBJ2-1): DTGVSQNPRHKITKRGQNVTFRCDPISEHNRLYWYRQTLGQGPEFLTYFQNEAQLEKSRLLSDRFSAERPKGSFSTLEIQRTEQGDSAMYLCASSFSYNEQFFGPGTRLTVL.

The rearrangement links TRBV19 to TRBJ2-2, with 14 nucleotides matching TRBD2. From germline, CDR1 is LNHDA and CDR2 SQIVND (reference sequence). V shed 6 bases and J 1 base; nucleotides not matched to a gene: 7. The CDR3 runs 18 residues. The CDR3 reads CASSLGLAGGQNTGELFF. CDR3 nucleotides: TGTGCCAGTAGCTTAGGACTAGCGGGAGGACAGAACACCGGGGAGCTGTTTTTT. Full variable domain (remainder filled in from reference TRBV19 and TRBJ2-2): DGGITQSPKYLFRKEGQNVTLSCEQNLNHDAMYWYRQDPGQGLRLIYYSQIVNDFQKGDIAEGYSVSREKKESFPLTVTSAQKNPTAFYLCASSLGLAGGQNTGELFFGEGSRLTVL.

The CDR3 nucleotides are TGTGCCACCAGCACCTCCTCTAGCACTGACGTATACAATGAGCAGTTCTTC. This sequence encodes CATSTSSSTDVYNEQFF. This chain joins TRBV15 and TRBJ2-1; TRBD2 is a possible D gene (5 bases). Trimming cost V 4 bases and J 4 bases, with 20 bases left between them. Looked up from germline, CDR1 is LNHNV and CDR2 is YYDKDF (reference sequence). The CDR3 is made up of 17 amino acids. Variable domain in full (rest from reference TRBV15 and TRBJ2-1): DAMVIQNPRYQVTQFGKPVTLSCSQTLNHNVMYWYQQKSSQAPKLLFHYYDKDFNNEADTPDNFQSRRPNTSFCFLDIRSPGLGDTAMYLCATSTSSSTDVYNEQFFGPGTRLTVL.

Within the sample, this clonotype is medium-sized. The gene calls are TRBV15 and TRBJ2-1; tentative D call: TRBD1 (6 bases). Trimming took 0 bases from V and 2 from J, leaving 17 bases between them. The CDR3 is 18 amino acids. Germline V gene lookup returns CDR1 LNHNV and CDR2 YYDKDF (reference sequence). In nucleotides, the CDR3 is TGTGCCACCAGCAGAGATACAGGGACCGACCTGCCCTACAATGAGCAGTTCTTC. Protein: CATSRDTGTDLPYNEQFF.

This clonotype was seen ten or more times. This rearrangement joins TRBV29-1 to TRBJ1-1; 10 bases fit TRBD1. CDR1 is SQVTM and CDR2 is ANQGSEA in the germline V gene. Trimming at V came to 1 base and at J to 7 bases, leaving 6 bases not matched to a gene. The CDR3 covers 14 residues. CDR3 DNA sequence: TGCAGCGTTGAAGTTTGGGACAGGGGCTTTGAAGCTTTCTTT. Its protein is CSVEVWDRGFEAFF.

This chain connects TRBV28 to TRBJ2-4; TRBD1 matches at 10 bases. Germline V gene lookup returns CDR1 MDHEN and CDR2 SYDVKM. Trimming removed 3 bases from V and 7 bases from J; junction bases left unmatched: 3. This CDR3 is 14 amino acids long. The CDR3 loop is CASSFQGQGNIQYF. The CDR3 nucleotides read TGTGCCAGCAGTTTCCAGGGACAGGGGAACATTCAGTACTTC.

This clonotype was recorded many times. V gene TRBV18 combines with J gene TRBJ1-1; 11 bases line up with TRBD1. CDR1 and CDR2 (germline): KGHSH, LQKENI. The V gene end was trimmed by 4 bases and the J gene end by 4 bases; junction bases not matched to a gene: 8. The CDR3 totals 16 residues. CDR3 region: CASSRGQGVIGTEAFF. The CDR3 DNA reads TGTGCCAGCTCACGGGGACAGGGGGTAATTGGCACTGAAGCTTTCTTT.

This clonotype was observed many times. The chain recombines TRBV10-3 with TRBJ2-3; TRBD2 is a possible D gene (6 bases). The CDR3 covers 14 residues. Per the germline V gene, CDR1 is ENHRY and CDR2 is SYGVKD. The ends were cut back, 7 bases at V and 1 base at J, with 12 bases in the middle. The DNA for the CDR3 is TGTGCCATCAATGCCGGGGAGGGCACAGATACGCAGTATTTT. The encoded protein is CAINAGEGTDTQYF.

This clonotype showed up many times. This chain uses TRBV7-8 with TRBJ2-3; D gene uncertain. The V gene's germline CDR1 is SGHVS and CDR2 FQNEAQ. Trimming shortened V by 1 base and J by 0 bases, and 14 bases separated the two germline ends. This CDR3 has 17 residues. CDR3 amino acids: CASSLGGTSTSTDTQYF. CDR3 DNA: TGTGCCAGCAGCTTAGGGGGTACCTCAACTAGCACAGATACGCAGTATTTT.

This clonotype has at least ten counts. V usage is TRBV6-5 and J usage is TRBJ2-6, with D unresolved. Trimming removed 5 bases from V and 0 bases from J, with 11 bases in between. The CDR3 is made up of 16 amino acids. Germline V gene sequence: CDR1 MNHEY, CDR2 SVGAGI. CDR3 residues: CASSPRTASGANVLTF. CDR3 DNA: TGTGCCAGCAGTCCGCGCACCGCCTCTGGGGCCAACGTCCTGACTTTC.

The table lists this clonotype with many counts. J is TRBJ2-1 and V is TRBV11-2; 10 positions match TRBD1. The CDR3 is 15 residues long. Germline V lookup: CDR1 SGHAT, CDR2 FQNNGV. V lost 6 bases and J lost 6; bases outside the gene matches: 8. The CDR3 DNA sequence: TGTGCCAGCAGTCTGCGACAGGGGGCCGGCAATGAGCAGTTCTTC. Its protein product is CASSLRQGAGNEQFF.

This clonotype was counted at least ten times. The rearrangement links TRBV3-1 to TRBJ2-5; TRBD2 agrees at 14 bases. This CDR3 spans 18 amino acids. Per germline, CDR1 LGHDT and CDR2 YNNKEL (reference sequence). With V trimmed by 2 bases and J by 5 bases, 10 bases remained unmatched. In DNA, the CDR3 is TGTGCCAGCAGCCAAAACCCGGGACTAGCGGGAGCCCGGGAGACCCAGTACTTC. Its protein product is CASSQNPGLAGARETQYF.

V and J are TRBV4-2 and TRBJ1-2; D ambiguous. Germline values: CDR1 LGHNA, CDR2 YNFKEQ. The CDR3 is 14 residues long. V dropped 4 bases and J dropped 7 bases, with 16 bases sitting between them. CDR3 protein: CASSLDRLIFGYTF. In nucleotides, the CDR3 is TGTGCCAGCAGCCTAGATAGGCTTATATTTGGCTACACCTTC.